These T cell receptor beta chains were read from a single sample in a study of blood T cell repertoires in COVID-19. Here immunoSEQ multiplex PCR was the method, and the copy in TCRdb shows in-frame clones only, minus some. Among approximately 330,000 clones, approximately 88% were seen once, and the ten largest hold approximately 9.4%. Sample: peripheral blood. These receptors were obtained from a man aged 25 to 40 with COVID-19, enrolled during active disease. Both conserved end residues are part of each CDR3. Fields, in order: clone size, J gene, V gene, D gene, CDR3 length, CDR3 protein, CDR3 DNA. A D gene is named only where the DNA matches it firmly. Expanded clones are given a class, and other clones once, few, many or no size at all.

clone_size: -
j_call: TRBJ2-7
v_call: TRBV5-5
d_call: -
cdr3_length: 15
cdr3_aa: CASSLAFRQPYEQYF
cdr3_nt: TGTGCCAGCAGCTTGGCTTTTCGACAGCCGTACGAGCAGTACTTC

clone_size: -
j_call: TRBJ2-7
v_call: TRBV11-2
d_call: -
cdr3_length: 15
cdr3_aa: CASSLYAGRFYEQYF
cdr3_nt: TGTGCCAGCAGCTTATACGCGGGAAGATTCTACGAGCAGTACTTC

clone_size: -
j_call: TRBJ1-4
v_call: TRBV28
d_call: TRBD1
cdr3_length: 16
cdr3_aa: CASSPYPTGISEKLFF
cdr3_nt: TGTGCCAGCAGTCCCTACCCGACAGGGATAAGCGAAAAACTGTTTTTT

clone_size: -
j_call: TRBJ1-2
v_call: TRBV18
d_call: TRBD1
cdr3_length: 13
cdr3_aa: CASSPQGASGYTF
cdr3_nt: TGTGCCAGCTCACCGCAGGGGGCTTCGGGCTACACCTTC

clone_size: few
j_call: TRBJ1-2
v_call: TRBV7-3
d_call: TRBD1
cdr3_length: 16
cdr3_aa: CASSFSRDRGREGYTF
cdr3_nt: TGTGCCAGCAGCTTTTCCCGGGACAGGGGGCGCGAAGGCTACACCTTC

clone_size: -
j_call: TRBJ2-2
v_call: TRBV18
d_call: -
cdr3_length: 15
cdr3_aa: CASSPTGPNTGELFF
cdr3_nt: TGTGCCAGCTCACCCACAGGACCGAACACCGGGGAGCTGTTTTTT

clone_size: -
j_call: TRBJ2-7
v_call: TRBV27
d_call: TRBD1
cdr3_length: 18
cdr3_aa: CASSSYRGPNPSSYEQYF
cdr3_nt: TGTGCCAGCAGTTCATACAGGGGCCCGAATCCCAGCTCCTACGAGCAGTACTTC

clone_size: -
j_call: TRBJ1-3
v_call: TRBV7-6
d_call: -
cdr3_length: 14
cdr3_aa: CASTPGPSGNTIYF
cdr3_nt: TGTGCCAGCACTCCTGGGCCCTCTGGAAACACCATATATTTT

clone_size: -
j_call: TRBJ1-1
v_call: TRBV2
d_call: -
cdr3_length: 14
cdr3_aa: CATSASIQNTEAFF
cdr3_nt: TGTGCCACCTCAGCTAGCATCCAGAACACTGAAGCTTTCTTT

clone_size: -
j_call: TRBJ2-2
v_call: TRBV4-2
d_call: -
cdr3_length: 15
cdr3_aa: CASSQGFPVAGELFF
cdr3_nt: TGTGCCAGCAGCCAAGGTTTCCCGGTCGCTGGGGAGCTGTTTTTT

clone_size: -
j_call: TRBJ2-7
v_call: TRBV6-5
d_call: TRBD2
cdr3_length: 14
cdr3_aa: CASRPAGGVHEQYF
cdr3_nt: TGTGCCAGCAGACCAGCGGGAGGGGTGCACGAGCAGTACTTC

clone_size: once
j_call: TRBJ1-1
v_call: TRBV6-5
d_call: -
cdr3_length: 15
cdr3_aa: CASSYSSVLNTEAFF
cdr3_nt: TGTGCCAGCAGTTACTCCTCGGTCCTGAACACTGAAGCTTTCTTT

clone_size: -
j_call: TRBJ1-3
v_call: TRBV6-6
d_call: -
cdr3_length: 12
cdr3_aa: CASSVDRQRVDF
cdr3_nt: TGTGCCAGCAGTGTGGATCGGCAGAGGGTAGATTTT

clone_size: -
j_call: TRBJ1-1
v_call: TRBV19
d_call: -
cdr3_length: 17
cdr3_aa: CASSIARPGAMVTEAFF
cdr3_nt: TGTGCCAGTAGTATAGCACGGCCAGGGGCAATGGTAACTGAAGCTTTCTTT

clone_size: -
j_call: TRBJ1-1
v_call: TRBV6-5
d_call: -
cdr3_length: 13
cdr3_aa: CASSSVTATEAFF
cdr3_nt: TGTGCCAGCAGTTCCGTGACAGCCACTGAAGCTTTCTTT

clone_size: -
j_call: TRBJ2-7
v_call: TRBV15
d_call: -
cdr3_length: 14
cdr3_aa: CATSRETGWNEQYF
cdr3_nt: TGTGCCACCAGCAGAGAAACAGGGTGGAACGAGCAGTACTTC

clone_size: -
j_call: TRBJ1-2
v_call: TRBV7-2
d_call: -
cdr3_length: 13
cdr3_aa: CASSSSGSYGYTF
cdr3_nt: TGTGCCAGCAGCTCCTCGGGGAGCTATGGCTACACCTTC

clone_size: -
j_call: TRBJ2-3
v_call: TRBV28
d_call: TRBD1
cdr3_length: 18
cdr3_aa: CASSQYGQGAPGADTQYF
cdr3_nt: TGTGCCAGCAGTCAATACGGCCAGGGGGCGCCTGGAGCAGATACGCAGTATTTT

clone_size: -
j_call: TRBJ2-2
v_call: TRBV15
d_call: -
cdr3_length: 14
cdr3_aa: CATSRDRASGELFF
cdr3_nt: TGTGCCACCAGCAGAGATAGAGCGAGCGGGGAGCTGTTTTTT

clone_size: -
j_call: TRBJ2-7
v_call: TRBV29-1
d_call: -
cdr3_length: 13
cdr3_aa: CSVRESYHYEQYF
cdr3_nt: TGCAGCGTCCGGGAAAGCTATCACTACGAGCAGTACTTC

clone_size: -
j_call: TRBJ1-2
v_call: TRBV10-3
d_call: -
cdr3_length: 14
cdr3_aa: CAISVDRQYYGYTF
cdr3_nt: TGTGCCATCAGTGTGGACAGACAGTACTATGGCTACACCTTC

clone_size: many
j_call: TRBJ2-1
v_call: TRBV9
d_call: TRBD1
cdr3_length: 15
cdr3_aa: CASSVEGQGGNEQFF
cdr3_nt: TGTGCCAGCAGCGTAGAAGGACAGGGAGGCAATGAGCAGTTCTTC

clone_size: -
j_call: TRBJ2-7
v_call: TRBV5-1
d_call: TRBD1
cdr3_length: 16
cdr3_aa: CASSLLGTGGAYEQYF
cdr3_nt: TGCGCCAGCAGCTTGCTAGGGACAGGGGGGGCCTACGAGCAGTACTTC

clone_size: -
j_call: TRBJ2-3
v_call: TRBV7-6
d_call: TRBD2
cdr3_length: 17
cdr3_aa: CASSLLGGSVGTDTQYF
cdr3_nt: TGTGCCAGCAGCTTACTGGGCGGGAGCGTCGGCACAGATACGCAGTATTTT

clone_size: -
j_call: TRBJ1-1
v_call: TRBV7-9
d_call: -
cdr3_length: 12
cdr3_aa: CASSAGGGEAFF
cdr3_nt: TGTGCCAGCAGCGCCGGCGGGGGTGAAGCTTTCTTT

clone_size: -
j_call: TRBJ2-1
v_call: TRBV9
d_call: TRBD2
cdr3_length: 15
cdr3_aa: CASSVGAGVADEQFF
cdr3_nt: TGTGCCAGCAGCGTAGGTGCGGGAGTGGCCGATGAGCAGTTCTTC

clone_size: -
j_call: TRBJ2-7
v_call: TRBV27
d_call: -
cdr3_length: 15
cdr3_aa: CASSPLDTHSYEQYF
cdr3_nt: TGTGCCAGCAGTCCTTTGGACACACACTCCTACGAGCAGTACTTC

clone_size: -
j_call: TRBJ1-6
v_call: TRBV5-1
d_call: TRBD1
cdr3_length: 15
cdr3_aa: CASSHPDREGPPLHF
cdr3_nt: TGCGCCAGCAGCCACCCCGACAGGGAAGGGCCACCCCTCCACTTT

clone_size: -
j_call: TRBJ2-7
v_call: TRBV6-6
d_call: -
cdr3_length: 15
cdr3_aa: CASSYSADISYEQYF
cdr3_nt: TGTGCCAGCAGTTACAGTGCGGACATTTCCTACGAGCAGTACTTC